This record covers a single T cell receptor (beta chain). Its antigen is not known. Using a J-beta primer mix together with a sample-barcoded 5' primer, a second PCR was run for roughly 7 to 11 cycles. One entry per CDR3 protein, called by TCRdb with MiXCR from the 5' RACE reads. The table includes hundreds of thousands of distinct CDR3 sequences, over 45% detected once. The sample is drawn from a study of blood T cells in healthy people across ages. Study results and caveats: Estimates of diversity drawn from one million T cells were considered underestimates.

J gave up 7 bases and V 1 base, and 4 bases lay outside the gene matches. The germline V gene has CDR1 SGHAT and CDR2 FQNNGV. The CDR3 runs to 14 residues. The receptor comes from a man aged 25-40 years in good health. The specimen was blood. This rearrangement joins TRBV11-2 to TRBJ2-1, with 7 positions matching TRBD2. Here the CDR3 DNA reads TGTGCCAGCAGCTTAGCCGGGAGGATTAATGAGCAGTTCTTC. Its protein product is CASSLAGRINEQFF.